This note documents a single T cell receptor (beta chain) sequence. No cognate antigen has been identified for it. Base qualities are not at hand, and no much larger clone is one base apart. The collaborating institutions used their own protocols to collect whole blood in K2EDTA tubes. For TCRbeta analysis, collaborator samples were shipped as frozen whole blood, as isolated PBMCs, or as DNA extracted from either sample type. Taken from cysteine to phenylalanine, the CDR3 has 14 residues. Of all the DNA, just the CDR3 is kept, 42 bases in frame from base 1. Taken from the germline V gene, the CDR1 and CDR2 loops are SNHLY and FYNNEI. V is cut back by 6 bases and J by 7 bases, with 4 bases in the junction unmatched. The data stem from a study of blood T cell repertoires in COVID-19 (dated by TCRdb to the early 2020s). With respect to the entire study: Collaborator samples came from the United States, Italy and Spain and covered acute and convalescent phases of COVID-19. The prospective study material was composed of cDNA or gDNA derived from T cells, B-cell-depleted T cells, or PBMCs. Deeply sampled blood TCRbeta repertoires from subjects exposed to, actively infected with, or recovered from COVID-19 were included in the dataset. The repertoires were made available in a free public database intended to serve as a resource for research on the immune response to SARS-CoV-2. Samples came from the ongoing ImmuneRACE study (first 160 participants) plus 1,254 subjects from 6 global collaborators. A de-identified subject ID, COVID-19 status, age in years and sex were almost always included in the sample metadata. Where HLA class I and class II types were available, the types were taken from metadata supplied by the sample provider, not from assay-based typing.

The research as a whole found: The amount of clinical and demographic metadata varied by source and participant and was provided uncurated.

TCRbeta CDR3 regions were amplified from genomic DNA by means of the immunoSEQ Assay, a bias-controlled multiplex PCR. The authors processed their data as follows. The number of nucleated cells in each sample was estimated by amplification of reference gene primers within the assay. Sequence reads were collapsed and filtered to measure the absolute abundance of every unique TCRbeta CDR3 rearrangement. Productive Simpson clonality was computed per sample as the square root of Simpson's diversity index over productive rearrangements. What TCRdb holds here is the immuneACCESS table cut down to in-frame rearrangements. Part of the clones is not present; checked against another copy, under half of the missing clones reflect an unresolved V gene, and the others are unexplained. The V and J calls and clone size are taken from that table; D and trimming were inferred from the DNA. This sample comprises 130,000 to 150,000 clones, roughly 87% of them detected only once. The leading ten clones occupy over 0.8% of the sample.

Recombination linked TRBV2 to TRBJ2-1; TRBD2 agrees with 12 junctional bases. The receptor was derived from a woman aged 50 to 60 with acute or convalescent COVID-19. Specimen: peripheral blood. This receptor has the CDR3 CASSQTSGSNEQFF. The nucleotide sequence reads as follows: TGTGCCAGCAGCCAGACTAGCGGGAGTAATGAGCAGTTCTTC. Joined to the reference TRBV2 and TRBJ2-1 proteins, this CDR3 gives the full variable domain: EPEVTQTPSHQVTQMGQEVILRCVPISNHLYFYWYRQILGQKVEFLVSFYNNEISEKSEIFDDQFSVERPDGSNFTLKIRSTKLEDSAMYFCASSQTSGSNEQFFGPGTRLTVL.